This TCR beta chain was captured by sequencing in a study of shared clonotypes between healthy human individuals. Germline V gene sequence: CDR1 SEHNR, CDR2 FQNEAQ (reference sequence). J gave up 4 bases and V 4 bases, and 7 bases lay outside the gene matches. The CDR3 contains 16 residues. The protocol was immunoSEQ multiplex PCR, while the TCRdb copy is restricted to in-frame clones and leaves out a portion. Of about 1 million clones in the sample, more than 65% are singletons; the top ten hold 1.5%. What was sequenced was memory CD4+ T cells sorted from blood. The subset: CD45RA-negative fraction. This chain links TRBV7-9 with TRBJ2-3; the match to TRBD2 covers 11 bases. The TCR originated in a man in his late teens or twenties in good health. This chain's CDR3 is CASSSTSGSLSDTQYF. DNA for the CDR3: TGTGCCAGCAGCTCCACTAGCGGGAGTTTATCAGATACGCAGTATTTT.